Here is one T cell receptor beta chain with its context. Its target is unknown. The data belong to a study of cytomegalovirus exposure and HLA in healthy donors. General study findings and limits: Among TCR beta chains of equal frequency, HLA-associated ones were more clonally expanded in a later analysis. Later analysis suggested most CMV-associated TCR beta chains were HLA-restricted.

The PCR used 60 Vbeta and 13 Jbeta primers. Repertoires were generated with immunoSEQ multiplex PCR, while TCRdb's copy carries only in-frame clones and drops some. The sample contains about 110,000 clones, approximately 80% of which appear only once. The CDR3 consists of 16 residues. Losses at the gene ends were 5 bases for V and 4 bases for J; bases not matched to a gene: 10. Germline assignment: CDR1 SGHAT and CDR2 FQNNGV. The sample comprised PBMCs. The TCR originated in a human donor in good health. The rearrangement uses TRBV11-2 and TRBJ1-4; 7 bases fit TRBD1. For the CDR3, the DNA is TGTGCCAGCAGCCCCCGGGACAGAGGGGGTAATGAAAAACTGTTTTTT. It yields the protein CASSPRDRGGNEKLFF.